This TCR beta chain was obtained from a study of shared clonotypes between healthy human individuals. This CDR3 region has 19 residues. With V trimmed by 8 bases and J by 1 base, 14 bases remained unmatched. Germline V CDR1 and CDR2: SEHNR, FQNEAQ (reference sequence). CD4+ cells were split into CD45RA+ naive and CD45RA-negative memory subsets. The study's findings and limits: Estimated richness values were generally larger in naive subsets than in memory subsets. When compared with the clonotypes that were shared by all four sorted-subset donors, the non-shared clonotypes turned out to have lower generation probabilities.

Notes on this clone: The antigen remains undetermined.

Replicate PCRs run on sorted subsets employed 200 ng DNA, around 31,000 T cell genomes. The assay was immunoSEQ multiplex PCR, and TCRdb's table has in-frame clones only and misses some. The sample contains 2 million to 2.5 million clones, approximately 95% of which appear only once. The genes are TRBV7-9 and TRBJ2-1, with 13 bases lining up with TRBD2. Sequencing was done on a sample of naive CD4+ T cells from PBMCs. The subset was: CD45RA+ positively selected. This sequence originates from a young man in good health. Some clones in this sample may be carry-over from other donors' samples. This CDR3 reads CASDVMGTSGISSYNEQFF. For the CDR3, the DNA is TGTGCCAGCGACGTCATGGGGACTAGCGGGATATCATCCTACAATGAGCAGTTCTTC.